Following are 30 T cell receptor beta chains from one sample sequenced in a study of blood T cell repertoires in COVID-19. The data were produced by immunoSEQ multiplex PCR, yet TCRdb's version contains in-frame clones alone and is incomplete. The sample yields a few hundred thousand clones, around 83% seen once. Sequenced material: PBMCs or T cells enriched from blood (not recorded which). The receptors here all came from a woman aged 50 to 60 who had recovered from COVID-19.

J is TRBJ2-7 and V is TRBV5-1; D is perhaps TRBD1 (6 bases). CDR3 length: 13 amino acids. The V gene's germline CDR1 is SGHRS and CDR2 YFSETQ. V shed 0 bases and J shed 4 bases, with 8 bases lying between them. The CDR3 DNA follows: TGCGCCAGCAGCTTGGTTCAGGGGTACGAGCAGTACTTC. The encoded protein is CASSLVQGYEQYF.

The CDR3 loop is CASSLVGGQTEAFF. In DNA form, the CDR3 reads TGTGCCAGCAGCTTAGTGGGGGGGCAGACTGAAGCTTTCTTT. The gene calls are TRBV7-8 and TRBJ1-1; D is perhaps TRBD1 (6 bases). The CDR3 is made up of 14 amino acids. V shed 1 base and J shed 5 bases, with 11 bases lying between them. Germline V gives CDR1 SGHVS, CDR2 FQNEAQ.

CDR3 DNA: TGTGCCAGCAGCTTGGGGGACAAACTAACCTACGAGCAGTACTTC. Translating it yields CASSLGDKLTYEQYF. The V and J genes are TRBV5-4 and TRBJ2-7, with a weak D call TRBD1 (6 bases). The CDR3 totals 15 residues. Between the trimmed V and J ends, which lost 0 bases and 2 bases, there was a span of 12 bases. The germline CDR1 and CDR2 sequences are SGHNT and YYREEE (reference sequence).

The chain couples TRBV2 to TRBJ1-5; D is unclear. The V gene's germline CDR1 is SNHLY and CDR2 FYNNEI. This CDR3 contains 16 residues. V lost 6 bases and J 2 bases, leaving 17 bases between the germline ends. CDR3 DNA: TGTGCCAGCAGCCTACCGCTAGATGTCGGCAATCAGCCCCAGCATTTT. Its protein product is CASSLPLDVGNQPQHF. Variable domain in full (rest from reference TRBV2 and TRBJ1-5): EPEVTQTPSHQVTQMGQEVILRCVPISNHLYFYWYRQILGQKVEFLVSFYNNEISEKSEIFDDQFSVERPDGSNFTLKIRSTKLEDSAMYFCASSLPLDVGNQPQHFGDGTRLSIL.

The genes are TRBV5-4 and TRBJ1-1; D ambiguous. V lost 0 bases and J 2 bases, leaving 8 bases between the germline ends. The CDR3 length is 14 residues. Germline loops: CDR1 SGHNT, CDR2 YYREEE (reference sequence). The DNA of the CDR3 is TGTGCCAGCAGCTTGGGCAACTTAAACACTGAAGCTTTCTTT. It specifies CASSLGNLNTEAFF.

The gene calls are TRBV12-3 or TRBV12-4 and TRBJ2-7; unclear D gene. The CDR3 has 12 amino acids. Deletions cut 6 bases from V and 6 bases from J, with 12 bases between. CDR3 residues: CASSPESSEQYF. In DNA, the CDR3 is TGTGCCAGCAGCCCCGAATCTAGCGAGCAGTACTTC.

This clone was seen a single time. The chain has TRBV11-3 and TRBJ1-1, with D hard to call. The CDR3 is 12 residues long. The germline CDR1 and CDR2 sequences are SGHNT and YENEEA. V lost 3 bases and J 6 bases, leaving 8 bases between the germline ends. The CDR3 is CASSLRRAEAFF. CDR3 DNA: TGTGCCAGCAGCTTGCGTCGGGCTGAAGCTTTCTTT.

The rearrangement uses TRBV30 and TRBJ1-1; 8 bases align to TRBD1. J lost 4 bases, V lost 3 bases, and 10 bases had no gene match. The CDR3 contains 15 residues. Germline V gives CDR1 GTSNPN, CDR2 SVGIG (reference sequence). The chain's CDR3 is CAWRSKDRVSTEAFF. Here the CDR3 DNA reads TGTGCCTGGAGGAGTAAGGACAGGGTGAGCACTGAAGCTTTCTTT.

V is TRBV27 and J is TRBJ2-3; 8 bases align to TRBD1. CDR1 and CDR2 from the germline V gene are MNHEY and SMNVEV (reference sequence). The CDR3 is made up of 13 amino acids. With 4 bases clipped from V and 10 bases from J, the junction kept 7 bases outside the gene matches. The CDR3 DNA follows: TGTGCCAGCAGTTCGGACAGGGCTTGGGCGCAGTATTTT. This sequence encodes CASSSDRAWAQYF.

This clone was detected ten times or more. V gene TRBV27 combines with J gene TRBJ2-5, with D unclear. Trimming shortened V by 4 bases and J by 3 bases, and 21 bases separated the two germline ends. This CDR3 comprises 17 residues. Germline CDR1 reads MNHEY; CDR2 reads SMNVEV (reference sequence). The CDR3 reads CASSSVLLVGRKETQYF. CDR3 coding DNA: TGTGCCAGCAGTTCGGTTTTATTGGTGGGCCGGAAAGAGACCCAGTACTTC.

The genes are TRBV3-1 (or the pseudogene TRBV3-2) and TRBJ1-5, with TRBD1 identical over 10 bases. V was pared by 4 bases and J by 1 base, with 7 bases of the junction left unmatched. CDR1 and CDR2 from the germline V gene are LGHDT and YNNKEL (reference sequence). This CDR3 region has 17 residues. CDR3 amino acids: CASSPGQGYGSNQPQHF. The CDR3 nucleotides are TGTGCCAGCAGCCCGGGACAGGGGTATGGGAGCAATCAGCCCCAGCATTTT.

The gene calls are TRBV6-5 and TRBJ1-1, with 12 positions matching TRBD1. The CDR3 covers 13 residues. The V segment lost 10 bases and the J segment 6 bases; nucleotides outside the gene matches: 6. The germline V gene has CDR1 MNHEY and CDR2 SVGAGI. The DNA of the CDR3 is TGTGCCACTTCCGGGACAGGGGGCGCTGAAGCTTTCTTT. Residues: CATSGTGGAEAFF.

CDR3 bases: TGTGCCAGCAGCTCACGGCAGGGGATCTACGAGCAGTACTTC. It specifies CASSSRQGIYEQYF. This rearrangement joins TRBV11-3 to TRBJ2-7; D is possibly TRBD1 (6 bases). CDR1 is SGHNT, CDR2 YENEEA, per germline. The CDR3 length is 14 residues. V gave up 4 bases and J gave up 3 bases, with 13 bases separating them.

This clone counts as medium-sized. The CDR3 region is CASSHRDRVETQYF. DNA of the CDR3: TGTGCCAGCAGCCACCGGGACAGGGTTGAGACCCAGTACTTC. This chain connects TRBV11-3 to TRBJ2-5, with 9 nucleotides matching TRBD1. The CDR3 length is 14 residues. Per the germline V gene, CDR1 is SGHNT and CDR2 is YENEEA. V trimming: 5 bases; J trimming: 5 bases; junction bases outside the gene matches: 6.

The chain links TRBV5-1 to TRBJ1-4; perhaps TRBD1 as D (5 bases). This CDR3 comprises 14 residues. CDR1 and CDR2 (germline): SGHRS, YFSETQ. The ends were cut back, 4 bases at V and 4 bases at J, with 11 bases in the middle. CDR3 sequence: CASSLGHRNEKLFF. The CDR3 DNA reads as TGCGCCAGCAGCCTGGGGCACCGTAATGAAAAACTGTTTTTT.

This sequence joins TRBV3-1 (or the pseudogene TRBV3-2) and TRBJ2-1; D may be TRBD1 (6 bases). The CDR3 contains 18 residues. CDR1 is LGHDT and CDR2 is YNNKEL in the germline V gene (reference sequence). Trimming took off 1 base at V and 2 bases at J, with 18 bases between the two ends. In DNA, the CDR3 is TGTGCCAGCAGCCAAGCTTTATCAGGGGTAGCGACCTACAATGAGCAGTTCTTC. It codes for CASSQALSGVATYNEQFF.

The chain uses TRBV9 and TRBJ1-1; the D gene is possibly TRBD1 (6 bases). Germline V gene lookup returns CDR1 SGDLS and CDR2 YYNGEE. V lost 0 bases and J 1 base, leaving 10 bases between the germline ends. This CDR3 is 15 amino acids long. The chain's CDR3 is CASSVATGRNTEAFF. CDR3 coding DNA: TGTGCCAGCAGCGTAGCTACAGGGAGGAACACTGAAGCTTTCTTT.

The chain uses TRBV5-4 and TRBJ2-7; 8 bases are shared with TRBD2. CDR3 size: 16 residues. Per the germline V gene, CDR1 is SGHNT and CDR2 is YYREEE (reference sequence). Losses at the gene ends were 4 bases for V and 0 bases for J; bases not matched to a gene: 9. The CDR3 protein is CASSSSGGDSSYEQYF. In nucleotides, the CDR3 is TGTGCCAGCAGCAGCAGCGGGGGCGACAGCTCCTACGAGCAGTACTTC.

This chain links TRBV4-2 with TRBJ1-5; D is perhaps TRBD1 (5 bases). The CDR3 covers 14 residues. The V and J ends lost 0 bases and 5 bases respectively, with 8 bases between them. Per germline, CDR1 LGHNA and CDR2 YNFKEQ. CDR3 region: CASSQDGGDQPQHF. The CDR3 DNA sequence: TGTGCCAGCAGCCAAGACGGAGGGGATCAGCCCCAGCATTTT.

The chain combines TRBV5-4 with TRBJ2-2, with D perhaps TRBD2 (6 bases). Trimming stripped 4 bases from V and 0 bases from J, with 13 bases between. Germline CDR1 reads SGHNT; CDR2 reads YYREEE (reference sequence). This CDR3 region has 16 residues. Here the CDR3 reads CASSRDSLANTGELFF. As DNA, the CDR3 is TGTGCCAGCAGCAGGGACTCACTCGCGAACACCGGGGAGCTGTTTTTT.

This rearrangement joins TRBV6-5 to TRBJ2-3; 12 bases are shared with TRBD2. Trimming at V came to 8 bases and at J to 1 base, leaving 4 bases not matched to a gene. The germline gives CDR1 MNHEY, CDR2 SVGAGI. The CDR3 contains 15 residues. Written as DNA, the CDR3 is TGTGCCAGCTTTCGACTAGCGGGAGGCACAGATACGCAGTATTTT. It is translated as CASFRLAGGTDTQYF.

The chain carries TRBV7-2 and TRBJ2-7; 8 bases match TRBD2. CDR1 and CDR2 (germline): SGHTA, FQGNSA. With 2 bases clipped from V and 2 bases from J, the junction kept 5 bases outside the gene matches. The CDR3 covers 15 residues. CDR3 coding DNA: TGTGCCAGCAGCTTATATGGTAGCGGGGCCTACGAGCAGTACTTC. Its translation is CASSLYGSGAYEQYF.

The CDR3 DNA is TGCGCCAGCCAACTAGCGGGAGCTTTTGAGCAGTTCTTC. It is translated as CASQLAGAFEQFF. V usage is TRBV10-2 and J usage is TRBJ2-1; 11 bases agree with TRBD2. This CDR3 is 13 amino acids long. Germline loops: CDR1 WSHSY, CDR2 SAAADI. With V trimmed by 8 bases and J by 9 bases, 6 bases remained unmatched.

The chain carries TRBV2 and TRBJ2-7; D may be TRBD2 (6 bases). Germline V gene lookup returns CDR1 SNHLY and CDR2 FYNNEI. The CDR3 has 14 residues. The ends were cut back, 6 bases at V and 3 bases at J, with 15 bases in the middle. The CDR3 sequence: CASRGDLLDYEQYF. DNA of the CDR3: TGTGCCAGCAGGGGGGACTTATTGGACTACGAGCAGTACTTC.

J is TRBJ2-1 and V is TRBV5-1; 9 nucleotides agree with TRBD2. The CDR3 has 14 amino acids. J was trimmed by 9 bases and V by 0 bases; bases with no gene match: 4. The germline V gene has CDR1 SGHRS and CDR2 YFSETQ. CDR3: CASSLVRGGLEQFF. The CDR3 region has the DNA TGCGCCAGCAGCTTGGTGCGGGGGGGCCTTGAGCAGTTCTTC.

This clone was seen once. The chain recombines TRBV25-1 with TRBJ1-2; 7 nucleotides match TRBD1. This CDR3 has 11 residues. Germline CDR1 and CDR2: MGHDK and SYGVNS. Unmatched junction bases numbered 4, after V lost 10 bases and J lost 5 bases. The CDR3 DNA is TGTGCCACCTCGACAGGGTATGGCTACACCTTC. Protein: CATSTGYGYTF.

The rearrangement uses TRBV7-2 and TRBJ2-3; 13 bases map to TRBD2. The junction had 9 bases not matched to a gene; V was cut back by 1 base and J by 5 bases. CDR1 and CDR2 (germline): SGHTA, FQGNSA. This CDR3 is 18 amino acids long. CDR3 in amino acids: CASSLGPTSGGLRDTQYF. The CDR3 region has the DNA TGTGCCAGCAGCTTAGGACCGACTAGCGGGGGGCTTCGAGATACGCAGTATTTT.

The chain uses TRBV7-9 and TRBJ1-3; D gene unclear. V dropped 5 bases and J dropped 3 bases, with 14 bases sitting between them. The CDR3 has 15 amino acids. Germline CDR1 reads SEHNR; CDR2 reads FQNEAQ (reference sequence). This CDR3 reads CASSPPGRSGNTIYF. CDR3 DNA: TGTGCCAGCAGCCCCCCAGGCAGAAGTGGAAACACCATATATTTT.

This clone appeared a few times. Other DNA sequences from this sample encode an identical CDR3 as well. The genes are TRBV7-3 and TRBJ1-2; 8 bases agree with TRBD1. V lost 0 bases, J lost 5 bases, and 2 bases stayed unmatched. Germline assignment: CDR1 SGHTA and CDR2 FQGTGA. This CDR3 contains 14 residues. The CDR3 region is CASSLTGTGYGYTF. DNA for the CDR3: TGTGCCAGCAGCTTAACCGGGACAGGTTATGGCTACACCTTC.

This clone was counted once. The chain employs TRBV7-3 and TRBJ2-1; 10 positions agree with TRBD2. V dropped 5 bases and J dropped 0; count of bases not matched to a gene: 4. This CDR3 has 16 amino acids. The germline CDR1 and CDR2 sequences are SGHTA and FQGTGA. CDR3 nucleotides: TGTGCCAGCAGCGAGGCTAGCGGGGGCTCCTACAATGAGCAGTTCTTC. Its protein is CASSEASGGSYNEQFF.